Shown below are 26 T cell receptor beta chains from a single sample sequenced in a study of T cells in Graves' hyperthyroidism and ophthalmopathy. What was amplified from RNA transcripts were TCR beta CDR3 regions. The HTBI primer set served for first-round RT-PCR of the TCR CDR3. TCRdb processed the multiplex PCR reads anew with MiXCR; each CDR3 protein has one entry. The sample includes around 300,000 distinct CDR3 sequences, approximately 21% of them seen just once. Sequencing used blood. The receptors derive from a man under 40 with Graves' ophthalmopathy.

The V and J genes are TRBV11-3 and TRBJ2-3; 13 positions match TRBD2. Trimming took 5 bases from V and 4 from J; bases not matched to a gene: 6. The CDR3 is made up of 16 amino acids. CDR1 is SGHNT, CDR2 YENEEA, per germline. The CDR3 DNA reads TGTGCCAGCAGCGCGGCCGGACTAGCGGGAGCAGATACGCAGTATTTT. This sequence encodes CASSAAGLAGADTQYF.

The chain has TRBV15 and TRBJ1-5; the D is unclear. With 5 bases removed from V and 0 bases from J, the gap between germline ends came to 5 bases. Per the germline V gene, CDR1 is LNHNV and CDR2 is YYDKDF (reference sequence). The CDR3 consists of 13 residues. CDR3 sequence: CATSSYSNQPQHF. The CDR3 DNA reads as TGTGCCACCAGCTCCTATAGCAATCAGCCCCAGCATTTT.

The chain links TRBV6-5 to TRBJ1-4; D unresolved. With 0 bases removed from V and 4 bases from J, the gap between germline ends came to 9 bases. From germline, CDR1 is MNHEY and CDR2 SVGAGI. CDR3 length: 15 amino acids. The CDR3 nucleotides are TGTGCCAGCAGTTACTCGAACCCAAATAATGAAAAACTGTTTTTT. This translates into CASSYSNPNNEKLFF.

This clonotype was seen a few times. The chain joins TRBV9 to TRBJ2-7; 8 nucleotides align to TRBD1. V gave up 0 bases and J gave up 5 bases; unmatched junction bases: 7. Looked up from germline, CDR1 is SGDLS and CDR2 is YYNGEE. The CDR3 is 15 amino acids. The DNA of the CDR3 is TGTGCCAGCAGCGTAGGGGGACAGGTGCTGGACGAGCAGTACTTC. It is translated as CASSVGGQVLDEQYF.

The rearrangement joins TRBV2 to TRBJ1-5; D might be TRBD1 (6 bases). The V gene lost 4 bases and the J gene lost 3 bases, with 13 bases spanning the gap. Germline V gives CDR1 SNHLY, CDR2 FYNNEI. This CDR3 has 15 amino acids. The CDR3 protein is CASSVGRGPNQPQHF. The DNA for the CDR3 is TGTGCCAGCAGTGTGGGGCGGGGGCCCAATCAGCCCCAGCATTTT.

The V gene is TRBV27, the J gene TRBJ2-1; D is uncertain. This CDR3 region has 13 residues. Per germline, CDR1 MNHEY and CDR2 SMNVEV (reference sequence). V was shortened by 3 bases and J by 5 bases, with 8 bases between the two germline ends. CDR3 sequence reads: CASSLGSNNEQFF. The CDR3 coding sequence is TGTGCCAGCAGTTTGGGCAGCAACAATGAGCAGTTCTTC.

This CDR3 reads CASSVTSGSGTDTQYF. DNA for the CDR3: TGCGCCAGCAGCGTGACTAGCGGGAGTGGCACAGATACGCAGTATTTT. V and J are TRBV5-1 and TRBJ2-3; 12 bases are a match to TRBD2. In germline, CDR1 is SGHRS, CDR2 YFSETQ. There are 16 residues in the CDR3. V lost 4 bases and J lost 1; bases outside the gene matches: 4. The full variable domain, its missing parts supplied by reference TRBV5-1 and TRBJ2-3, is KAGVTQTPRYLIKTRGQQVTLSCSPISGHRSVSWYQQTPGQGLQFLFEYFSETQRNKGNFPGRFSGRQFSNSRSEMNVSTLELGDSALYLCASSVTSGSGTDTQYFGPGTRLTVL.

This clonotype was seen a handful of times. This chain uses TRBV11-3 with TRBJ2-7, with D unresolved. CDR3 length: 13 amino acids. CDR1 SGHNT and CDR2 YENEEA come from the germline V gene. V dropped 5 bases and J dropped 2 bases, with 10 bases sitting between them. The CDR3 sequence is CASSTPFTYEQYF. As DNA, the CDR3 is TGTGCCAGCAGCACCCCCTTTACCTACGAGCAGTACTTC.

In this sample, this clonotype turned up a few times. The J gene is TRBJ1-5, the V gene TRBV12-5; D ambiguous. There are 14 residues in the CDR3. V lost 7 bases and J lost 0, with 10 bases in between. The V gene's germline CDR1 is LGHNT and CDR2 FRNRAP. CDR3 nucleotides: TGTGCTAGTGCTCGACGGGATAGCAATCAGCCCCAGCATTTT. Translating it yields CASARRDSNQPQHF.

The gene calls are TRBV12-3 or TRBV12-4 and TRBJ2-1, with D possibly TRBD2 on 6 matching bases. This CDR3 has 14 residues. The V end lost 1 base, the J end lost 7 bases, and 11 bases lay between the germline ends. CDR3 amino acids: CASSLGRGGNEQFF. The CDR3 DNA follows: TGTGCCAGCAGTTTAGGGCGGGGTGGAAATGAGCAGTTCTTC.

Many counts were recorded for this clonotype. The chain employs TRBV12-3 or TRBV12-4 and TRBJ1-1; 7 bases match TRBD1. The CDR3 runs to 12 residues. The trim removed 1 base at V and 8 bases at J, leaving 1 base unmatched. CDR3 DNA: TGTGCCAGCAGTTTAGGGACAGGAGAAGCTTTCTTT. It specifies CASSLGTGEAFF.

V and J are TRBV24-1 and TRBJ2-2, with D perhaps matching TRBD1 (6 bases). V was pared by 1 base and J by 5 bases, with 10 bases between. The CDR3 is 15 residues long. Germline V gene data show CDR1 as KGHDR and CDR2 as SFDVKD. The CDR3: CATSDFRTATGELFF. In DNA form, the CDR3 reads TGTGCCACCAGTGATTTTAGGACAGCAACCGGGGAGCTGTTTTTT.

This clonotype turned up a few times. CDR3 nucleotides: TGTGCCAGCAGCCTATCAGGAGTCGAGCAGTTCTTC. Its protein product is CASSLSGVEQFF. The chain employs TRBV7-3 and TRBJ2-1; D not resolved. V was pared by 5 bases and J by 10 bases, with 12 bases between. The CDR3 loop spans 12 amino acids. CDR1 and CDR2 (germline): SGHTA, FQGTGA.

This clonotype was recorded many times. CDR3 sequence reads: CASSQSWTGNQPQHF. The CDR3 nucleotides are TGTGCCAGCAGCCAATCCTGGACAGGGAATCAGCCCCAGCATTTT. The V and J genes are TRBV3-1 and TRBJ1-5; 8 nucleotides match TRBD1. Looked up from germline, CDR1 is LGHDT and CDR2 is YNNKEL (reference sequence). J lost 4 bases, V lost 2 bases, and 4 bases had no gene match. CDR3 size: 15 residues.

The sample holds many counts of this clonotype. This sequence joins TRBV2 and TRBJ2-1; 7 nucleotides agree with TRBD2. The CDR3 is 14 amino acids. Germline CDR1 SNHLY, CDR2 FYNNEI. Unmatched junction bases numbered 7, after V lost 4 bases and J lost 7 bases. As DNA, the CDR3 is TGTGCCAGCAGTGCGGGACTACAAAATAATGAGCAGTTCTTC. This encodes CASSAGLQNNEQFF.

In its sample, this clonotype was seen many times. The CDR3 sequence: CASSQSPTDTQYF. In DNA, the CDR3 is TGTGCCAGCAGCCAATCCCCCACAGATACGCAGTATTTT. The V call is TRBV7-2, the J call TRBJ2-3, with unresolved D. CDR1 is SGHTA, CDR2 FQGNSA, per germline. The CDR3 length is 13 residues. The V and J ends lost 5 bases and 2 bases respectively, with 8 bases between them.

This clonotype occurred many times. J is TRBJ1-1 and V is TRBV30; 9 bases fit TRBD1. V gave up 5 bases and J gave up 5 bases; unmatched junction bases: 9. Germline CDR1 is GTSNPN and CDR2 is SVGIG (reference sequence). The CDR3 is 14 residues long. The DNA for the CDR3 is TGTGCCTGGGATCGACAGGGGGTTTCAACTGAAGCTTTCTTT. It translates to CAWDRQGVSTEAFF. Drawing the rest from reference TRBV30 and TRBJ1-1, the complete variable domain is SQTIHQWPATLVQPVGSPLSLECTVEGTSNPNLYWYRQAAGRGLQLLFYSVGIGQISSEVPQNLSASRPQDRQFILSSKKLLLSDSGFYLCAWDRQGVSTEAFFGQGTRLTVV.

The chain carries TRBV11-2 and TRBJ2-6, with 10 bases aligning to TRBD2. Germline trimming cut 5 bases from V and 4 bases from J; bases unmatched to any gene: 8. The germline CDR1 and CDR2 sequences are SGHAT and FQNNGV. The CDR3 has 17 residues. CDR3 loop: CASSPLSGRTGANVLTF. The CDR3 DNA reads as TGTGCCAGCAGCCCCCTTAGCGGGAGGACCGGGGCCAACGTCCTGACTTTC.

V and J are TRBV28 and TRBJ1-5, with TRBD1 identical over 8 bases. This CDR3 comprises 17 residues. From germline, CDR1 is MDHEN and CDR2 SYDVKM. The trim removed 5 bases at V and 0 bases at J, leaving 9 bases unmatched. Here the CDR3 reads CASSPLDRAFSNQPQHF. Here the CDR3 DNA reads TGTGCCAGCAGTCCCTTGGACAGGGCCTTTAGCAATCAGCCCCAGCATTTT.

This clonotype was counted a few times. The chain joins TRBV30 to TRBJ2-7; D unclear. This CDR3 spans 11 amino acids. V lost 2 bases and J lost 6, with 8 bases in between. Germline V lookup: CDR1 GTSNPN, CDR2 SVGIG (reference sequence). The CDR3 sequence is CAWSHGPEQYF. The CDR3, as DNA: TGTGCCTGGAGTCATGGGCCCGAGCAGTACTTC.

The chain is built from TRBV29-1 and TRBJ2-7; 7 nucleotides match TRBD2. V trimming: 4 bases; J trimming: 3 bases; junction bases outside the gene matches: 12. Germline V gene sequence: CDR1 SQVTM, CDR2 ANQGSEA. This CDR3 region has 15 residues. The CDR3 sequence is CSVVFRASGVYEQYF. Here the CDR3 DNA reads TGCAGCGTTGTTTTTAGGGCTAGCGGAGTCTACGAGCAGTACTTC.

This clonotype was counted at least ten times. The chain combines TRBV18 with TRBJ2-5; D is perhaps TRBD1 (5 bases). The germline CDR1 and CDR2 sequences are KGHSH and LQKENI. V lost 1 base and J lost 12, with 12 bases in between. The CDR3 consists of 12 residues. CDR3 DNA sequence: TGTGCCAGCTCACCACAAGACAGAGAGAAGTACTTC. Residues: CASSPQDREKYF.

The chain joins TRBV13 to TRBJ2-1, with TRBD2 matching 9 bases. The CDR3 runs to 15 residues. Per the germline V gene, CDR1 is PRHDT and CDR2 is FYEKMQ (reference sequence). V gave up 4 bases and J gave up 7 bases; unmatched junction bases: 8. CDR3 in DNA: TGTGCCAGCAGCTCGCTAGCGGGGTCAATAAATGAGCAGTTCTTC. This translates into CASSSLAGSINEQFF.

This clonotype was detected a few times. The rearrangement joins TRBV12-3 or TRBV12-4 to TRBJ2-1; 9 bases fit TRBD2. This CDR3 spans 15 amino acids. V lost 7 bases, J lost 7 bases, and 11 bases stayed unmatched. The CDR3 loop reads CASTAVAGVKNEQFF. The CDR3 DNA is TGTGCCAGCACGGCGGTAGCGGGAGTAAAGAATGAGCAGTTCTTC.

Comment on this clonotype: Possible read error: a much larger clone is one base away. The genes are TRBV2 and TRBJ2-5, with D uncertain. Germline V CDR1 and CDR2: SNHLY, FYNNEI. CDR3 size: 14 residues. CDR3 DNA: TGTGCCAGCGCCAAAGCGAGGCAGCAAGAGGCCCAGTACTTC. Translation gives CASAKARQQEAQYF.

CDR3 DNA sequence: TGTGCCAGCAGTGCAAGGCAGAACAATAATGAAAAACTGTTTTTT. This gives the protein CASSARQNNNEKLFF. The J gene is TRBJ1-4, the V gene TRBV2; the D is unclear. The germline V gene has CDR1 SNHLY and CDR2 FYNNEI. The V and J ends lost 4 bases and 4 bases respectively, with 13 bases between them. The CDR3 has 15 amino acids. Looking up the rest from reference TRBV2 and TRBJ1-4 gives the full variable domain: EPEVTQTPSHQVTQMGQEVILRCVPISNHLYFYWYRQILGQKVEFLVSFYNNEISEKSEIFDDQFSVERPDGSNFTLKIRSTKLEDSAMYFCASSARQNNNEKLFFGSGTQLSVL.